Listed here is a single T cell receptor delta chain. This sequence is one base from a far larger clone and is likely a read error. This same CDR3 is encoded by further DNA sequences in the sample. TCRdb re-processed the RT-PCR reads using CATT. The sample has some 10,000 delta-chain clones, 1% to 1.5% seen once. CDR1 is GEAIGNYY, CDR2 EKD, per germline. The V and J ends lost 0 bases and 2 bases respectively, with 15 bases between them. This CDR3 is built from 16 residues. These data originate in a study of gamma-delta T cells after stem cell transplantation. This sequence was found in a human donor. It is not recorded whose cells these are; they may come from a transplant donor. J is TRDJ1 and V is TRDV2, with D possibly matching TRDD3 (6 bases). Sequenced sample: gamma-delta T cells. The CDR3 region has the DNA TGTGCCTGTGACACCGTTGGGGATCGAGGGACCGATAAACTCATCTTT. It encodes CACDTVGDRGTDKLIF.